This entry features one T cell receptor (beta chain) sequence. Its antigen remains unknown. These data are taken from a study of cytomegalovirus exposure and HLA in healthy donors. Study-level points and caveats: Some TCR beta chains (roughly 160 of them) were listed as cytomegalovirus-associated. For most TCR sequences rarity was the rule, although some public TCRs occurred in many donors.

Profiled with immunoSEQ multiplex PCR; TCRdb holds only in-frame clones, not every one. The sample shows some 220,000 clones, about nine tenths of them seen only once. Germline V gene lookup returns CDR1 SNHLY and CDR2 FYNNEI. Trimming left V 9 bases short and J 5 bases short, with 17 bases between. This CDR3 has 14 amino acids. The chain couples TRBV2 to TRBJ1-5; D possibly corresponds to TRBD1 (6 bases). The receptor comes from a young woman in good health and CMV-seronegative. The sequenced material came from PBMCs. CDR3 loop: CASKETGLYQPQHF. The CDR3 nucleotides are TGTGCCAGTAAAGAGACAGGTCTATATCAGCCCCAGCATTTT.